This is a list of T cell receptor beta chains from one sample in a study of human T cells and chemical hapten exposure. Each CDR3 protein is one row after TCRdb ran MiXCR on the RACE reads. Among just over 80,000 distinct CDR3 sequences listed, about 11% were seen once. The sequencing here drew on whole blood, taken in connection with sensitization to the hapten diphenylcyclopropenone (DPC). Receptors originate from a woman in her forties or fifties with alopecia areata. Some clones in this sample may be carry-over from other donors' samples. CDR3s include the opening cysteine and the closing phenylalanine or tryptophan. Fields, in order: clone size, V gene, J gene, D gene, CDR3 DNA, CDR3 protein. A D gene is named only where the DNA matches it firmly. The size field is filled for only some rows; it gives once, few, many or a size class.

abundance: few; v_gene: TRBV7-3; j_gene: TRBJ2-1; d_gene: .; CDR3nt: TGTGCCAGCAGCTTAACGGAGGAAGAGCAGTTCTTC; CDR3aa: CASSLTEEEQFF
abundance: .; v_gene: TRBV28; j_gene: TRBJ1-4; d_gene: TRBD1; CDR3nt: TGTGCCAGCGGTACCGGGACAGGGGTTGAAAAACTGTTTTTT; CDR3aa: CASGTGTGVEKLFF
abundance: .; v_gene: TRBV24-1; j_gene: TRBJ2-3; d_gene: .; CDR3nt: TGTGCCACCAGTGACAACCGGGGCCGAGGGACGCAGTATTTT; CDR3aa: CATSDNRGRGTQYF
abundance: .; v_gene: TRBV29-1; j_gene: TRBJ2-1; d_gene: .; CDR3nt: TGCAGCGTTGTTCAGGGGACCTACAATGAGCAGTTCTTC; CDR3aa: CSVVQGTYNEQFF
abundance: many; v_gene: TRBV29-1; j_gene: TRBJ1-3; d_gene: .; CDR3nt: TGCAGCGTTGAAGATTGGGGGACTGGAAACACCATATATTTT; CDR3aa: CSVEDWGTGNTIYF
abundance: few; v_gene: TRBV18; j_gene: TRBJ2-7; d_gene: .; CDR3nt: TGTGCCAGCTCACCAATGGGGGGTAGGCACGAGCAGTACTTC; CDR3aa: CASSPMGGRHEQYF
abundance: .; v_gene: TRBV7-8; j_gene: TRBJ1-1; d_gene: TRBD1; CDR3nt: TGTGCCAGCAGCAAGACAGGGGAGGACACTGAAGCTTTCTTT; CDR3aa: CASSKTGEDTEAFF
abundance: few; v_gene: TRBV18; j_gene: TRBJ1-4; d_gene: .; CDR3nt: TGTGCCAGCTCACCACTTACGGGATTAGCAACTAATGAAAAACTGTTTTTT; CDR3aa: CASSPLTGLATNEKLFF
abundance: .; v_gene: TRBV28; j_gene: TRBJ2-1; d_gene: TRBD1; CDR3nt: TGTGCCAGCAGTTCTCCGGGACAGGGTGATAATGAGCAGTTCTTC; CDR3aa: CASSSPGQGDNEQFF
abundance: many; v_gene: TRBV20-1; j_gene: TRBJ2-7; d_gene: TRBD1; CDR3nt: TGCAGTGCACCTAATTCCAGGGGGCTAAGGCGCTACGAGCAGTACTTC; CDR3aa: CSAPNSRGLRRYEQYF
abundance: .; v_gene: TRBV7-2; j_gene: TRBJ2-3; d_gene: .; CDR3nt: TGTGCCAGCAGCTTAGTGGGGGCGGGAACCACAGATACGCAGTATTTT; CDR3aa: CASSLVGAGTTDTQYF
abundance: few; v_gene: TRBV5-1; j_gene: TRBJ2-3; d_gene: .; CDR3nt: TGCGCCACTGGCGAAGCGAGGGGCACAGATACGCAGTATTTT; CDR3aa: CATGEARGTDTQYF
abundance: many; v_gene: TRBV29-1; j_gene: TRBJ2-3; d_gene: .; CDR3nt: TGCAGCGTTGGGACTACCCTTACAGATACGCAGTATTTT; CDR3aa: CSVGTTLTDTQYF
abundance: .; v_gene: TRBV28; j_gene: TRBJ2-7; d_gene: TRBD1; CDR3nt: TGTGCCAGCGAAGGGGGCGCCGAGCAGTACTTC; CDR3aa: CASEGGAEQYF
abundance: .; v_gene: TRBV25-1; j_gene: TRBJ2-2; d_gene: .; CDR3nt: TGTGCCAGCAGTGAAGTCAAGGGGCCGGGCGCCGGGGAGCTGTTTTTT; CDR3aa: CASSEVKGPGAGELFF
abundance: few; v_gene: TRBV7-9; j_gene: TRBJ1-1; d_gene: TRBD1; CDR3nt: TGTGCCAGCAGCTTAGTGCAGGGGGCCACTGAAGCTTTCTTT; CDR3aa: CASSLVQGATEAFF
abundance: many; v_gene: TRBV2; j_gene: TRBJ2-7; d_gene: .; CDR3nt: TGTGCCAGCAGTGAAGAGGGCGGGCCCCACGAGCAGTACTTC; CDR3aa: CASSEEGGPHEQYF
abundance: few; v_gene: TRBV6-2/TRBV6-3; j_gene: TRBJ2-2; d_gene: .; CDR3nt: TGTGCCAGCAGTCCGGGGGCCAGCGCCGGGGAGCTGTTTTTT; CDR3aa: CASSPGASAGELFF
abundance: many; v_gene: TRBV5-1; j_gene: TRBJ2-2; d_gene: .; CDR3nt: TGCGCCAGCAGCGGAACCGGGACACCGAACACCGGGGAGCTGTTTTTT; CDR3aa: CASSGTGTPNTGELFF
abundance: few; v_gene: TRBV30; j_gene: TRBJ2-7; d_gene: TRBD2; CDR3nt: TGTGCCTGGAGTAGCGGGAGAGGGTACGAGCAGTACTTC; CDR3aa: CAWSSGRGYEQYF
abundance: few; v_gene: TRBV7-6; j_gene: TRBJ2-1; d_gene: .; CDR3nt: TGTGCCAGCAGCTTACAGATCCGGGCGGGGCACTCCTACAATGAGCAGTTCTTC; CDR3aa: CASSLQIRAGHSYNEQFF
abundance: .; v_gene: TRBV2; j_gene: TRBJ1-2; d_gene: TRBD1; CDR3nt: TGTGCCAGCAGAAAAGATCAGGGGGCGGTCTATGGCTACACCTTC; CDR3aa: CASRKDQGAVYGYTF
abundance: medium-sized; v_gene: TRBV6-4; j_gene: TRBJ2-3; d_gene: .; CDR3nt: TGTGCCAGCAGTGACTCAGGGGGCACAGATACGCAGTATTTT; CDR3aa: CASSDSGGTDTQYF
abundance: many; v_gene: TRBV7-8; j_gene: TRBJ1-2; d_gene: .; CDR3nt: TGTGCCAGCAGCTTAGAACGGGGCGTACTTGGCGGCTACACCTTC; CDR3aa: CASSLERGVLGGYTF
abundance: many; v_gene: TRBV30; j_gene: TRBJ2-2; d_gene: .; CDR3nt: TGTGCCTGGAGTGTACTGGCCCGGACCGGGGAGCTGTTTTTT; CDR3aa: CAWSVLARTGELFF
abundance: many; v_gene: TRBV20-1; j_gene: TRBJ1-1; d_gene: .; CDR3nt: TGCAGTGCTAGAGAGGGAGGACTTCCCACTGAAGCTTTCTTT; CDR3aa: CSAREGGLPTEAFF
abundance: many; v_gene: TRBV6-2/TRBV6-3; j_gene: TRBJ2-6; d_gene: TRBD1; CDR3nt: TGTGCCAGCAGTTTCCTACAGGGGGCGAGTGGGGCCAACGTCCTGACTTTC; CDR3aa: CASSFLQGASGANVLTF
abundance: .; v_gene: TRBV7-9; j_gene: TRBJ2-2; d_gene: TRBD1; CDR3nt: TGTGCCAGCAGCAACAGGGGGCACACCGGGGAGCTGTTTTTT; CDR3aa: CASSNRGHTGELFF